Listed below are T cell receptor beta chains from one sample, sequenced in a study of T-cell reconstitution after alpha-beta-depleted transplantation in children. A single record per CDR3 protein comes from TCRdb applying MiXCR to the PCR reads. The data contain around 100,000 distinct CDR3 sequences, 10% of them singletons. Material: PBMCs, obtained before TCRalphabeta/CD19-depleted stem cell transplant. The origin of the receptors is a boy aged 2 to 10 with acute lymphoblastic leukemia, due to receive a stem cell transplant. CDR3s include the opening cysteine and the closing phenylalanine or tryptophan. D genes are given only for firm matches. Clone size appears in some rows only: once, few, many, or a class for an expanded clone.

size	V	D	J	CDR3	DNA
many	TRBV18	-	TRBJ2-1	CASSPVATRYNEQFF	TGTGCCAGCTCACCTGTCGCCACAAGATACAATGAGCAGTTCTTC
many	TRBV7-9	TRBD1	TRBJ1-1	CASSLVGQGGTEAFF	TGTGCCAGCAGCTTAGTGGGGCAGGGGGGAACTGAAGCTTTCTTT
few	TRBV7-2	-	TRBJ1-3	CASSYLGNTIYF	TGTGCCAGCAGCTATTTAGGAAACACCATATATTTT
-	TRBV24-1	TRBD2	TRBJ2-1	CGTSYLWGGEQFF	TGTGGGACCAGTTATCTCTGGGGGGGTGAGCAGTTCTTC
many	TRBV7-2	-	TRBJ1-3	CASSSGSGNTIYF	TGTGCCAGCAGCTCGGGCTCTGGAAACACCATATATTTT
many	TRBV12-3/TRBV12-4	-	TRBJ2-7	CASSSEGKAWGEQYF	TGTGCCAGCAGTTCTGAAGGAAAGGCCTGGGGCGAGCAGTACTTC
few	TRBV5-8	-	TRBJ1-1	CASSSRRNTEAFF	TGTGCCAGCAGCTCGCGGCGGAACACTGAAGCTTTCTTT
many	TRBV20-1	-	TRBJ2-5	CSVPGGWGEKTQYF	TGCAGTGTTCCTGGGGGTTGGGGTGAGAAGACCCAGTACTTC
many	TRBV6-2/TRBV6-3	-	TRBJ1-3	CASSYGRGSRNTIYF	TGTGCCAGCAGTTACGGACGCGGGAGTCGGAACACCATATATTTT
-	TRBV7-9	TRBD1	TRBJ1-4	CASSLEGRGLEKLFF	TGTGCCAGCAGCTTAGAGGGCAGGGGGCTTGAAAAACTGTTTTTT
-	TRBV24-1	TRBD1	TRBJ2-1	CATSPQGASYNEQFF	TGTGCCACCAGTCCACAGGGGGCCTCCTACAATGAGCAGTTCTTC
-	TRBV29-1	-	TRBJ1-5	CSVTENSNQPQHF	TGCAGCGTTACAGAAAATAGCAATCAGCCCCAGCATTTT
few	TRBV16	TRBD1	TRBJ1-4	CASSQAGTGNEKLFF	TGTGCCAGCAGCCAAGCCGGGACAGGGAATGAAAAACTGTTTTTT